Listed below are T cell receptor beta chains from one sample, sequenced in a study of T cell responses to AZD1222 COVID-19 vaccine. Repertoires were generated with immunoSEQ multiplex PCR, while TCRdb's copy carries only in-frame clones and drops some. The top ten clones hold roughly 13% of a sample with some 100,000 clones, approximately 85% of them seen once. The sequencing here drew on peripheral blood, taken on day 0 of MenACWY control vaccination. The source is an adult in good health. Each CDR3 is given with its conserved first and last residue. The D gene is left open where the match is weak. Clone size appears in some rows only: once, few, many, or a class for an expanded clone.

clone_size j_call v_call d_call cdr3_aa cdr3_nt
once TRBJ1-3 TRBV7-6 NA CASSLGTEYSGNTIYF TGTGCCAGCAGCCTCGGGACGGAGTACTCTGGAAACACCATATATTTT
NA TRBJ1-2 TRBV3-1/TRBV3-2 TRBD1 CASSQGQGDHYGYTF TGTGCCAGCAGCCAAGGACAGGGGGACCACTATGGCTACACCTTC
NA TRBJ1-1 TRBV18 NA CASSPMARRPTEEAFF TGTGCCAGCTCACCCATGGCGAGACGGCCAACCGAAGAAGCTTTCTTT
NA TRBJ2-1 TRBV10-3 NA CAISELGWADNEQFF TGTGCCATCAGTGAGCTGGGGTGGGCTGACAATGAGCAGTTCTTC
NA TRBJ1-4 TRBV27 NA CASRQYLSANEKLFF TGTGCCAGCAGACAGTACCTCTCTGCCAATGAAAAACTGTTTTTT
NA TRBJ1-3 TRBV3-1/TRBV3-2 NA CASSQAPISGNTIYF TGTGCCAGCAGCCAAGCTCCTATTTCTGGAAACACCATATATTTT
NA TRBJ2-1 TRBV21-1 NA CARGAGGTYNVPGGTYNEQFF TGTGCCAGGGGCGCGGGAGGGACATACAATGTCCCGGGAGGGACATACAATGAGCAGTTCTTC
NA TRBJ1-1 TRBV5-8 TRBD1 CASSSLGQGNTEAFF TGTGCCAGCAGCTCATTGGGACAGGGGAACACTGAAGCTTTCTTT
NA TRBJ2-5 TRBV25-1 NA CASSVTAAETQYF TGTGCCAGCAGCGTTACGGCGGCGGAGACCCAGTACTTC
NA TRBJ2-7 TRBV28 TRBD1 CASSSIQGAQEQYF TGTGCCAGCAGTTCCATACAGGGGGCACAGGAGCAGTACTTC
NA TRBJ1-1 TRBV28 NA CASSFLNTEAFF TGTGCCAGCAGCTTCTTGAACACTGAAGCTTTCTTT
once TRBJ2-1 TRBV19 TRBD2 CASSIGGRAVNEQFF TGTGCCAGTAGTATCGGTGGGAGGGCCGTCAATGAGCAGTTCTTC
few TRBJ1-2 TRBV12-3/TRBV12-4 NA CASSFGEAYGYTF TGTGCCAGCAGTTTTGGGGAAGCCTATGGCTACACCTTC
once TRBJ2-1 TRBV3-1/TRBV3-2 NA CASSHAGSGNEQFF TGTGCCAGCAGCCACGCCGGGAGTGGGAATGAGCAGTTCTTC
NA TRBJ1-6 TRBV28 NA CASIAPQGGAHSPLHF TGTGCCAGCATCGCCCCCCAAGGGGGGGCGCATTCACCCCTCCACTTT
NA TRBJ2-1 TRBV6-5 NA CASSRGQLTYNEQFF TGTGCCAGCTCGAGAGGACAGCTAACCTACAATGAGCAGTTCTTC
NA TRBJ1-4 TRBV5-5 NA CASSLTGYREKLFF TGTGCCAGCAGCTTAACAGGGTATAGGGAAAAACTGTTTTTT
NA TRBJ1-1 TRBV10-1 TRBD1 CARGQGGWNTEAFF TGCGCCAGAGGACAGGGGGGGTGGAACACTGAAGCTTTCTTT
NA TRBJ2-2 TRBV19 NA CATTLGGLHGELFF TGTGCCACCACCCTAGGGGGTTTACACGGGGAGCTGTTTTTT
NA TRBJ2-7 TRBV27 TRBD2 CASSMGEGGHEQYF TGTGCCAGCAGCATGGGGGAGGGAGGGCACGAGCAGTACTTC
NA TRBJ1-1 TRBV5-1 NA CASSYQRGDTEAFF TGCGCCAGCAGCTACCAGAGGGGGGACACTGAAGCTTTCTTT
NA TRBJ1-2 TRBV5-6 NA CASSLKRGLSYGYTF TGTGCCAGCAGCTTAAAACGGGGGCTAAGTTATGGCTACACCTTC
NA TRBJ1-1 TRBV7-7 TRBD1 CARIQGQGPQTEAFF TGTGCTAGAATTCAAGGACAGGGGCCCCAGACTGAAGCTTTCTTT